A selection of T cell receptor beta chains follows, all from one sample in a study of cytomegalovirus exposure and HLA in healthy donors. Some clones are missing from TCRdb's copy, which holds only in-frame ones; the method was immunoSEQ multiplex PCR. The data show some 170,000 clones, 75% seen once. The material sequenced was PBMCs. These receptors all stem from a male donor in good health and CMV-seronegative. The CDR3 runs from the conserved cysteine through the conserved F or W. D genes are given only for firm matches. Clone size is not always given. Where it is, it says once, few, many or a class for expanded clones.

TRBJ2-3 | TRBV5-6 | - | TRBD2 | TGTGCCAGCAGCCTTAGACTAGCGGGGACTAGCACAGATACGCAGTATTTT | CASSLRLAGTSTDTQYF
TRBJ2-1 | TRBV30 | - | TRBD1 | TGTGCCTGGAGTGTACCCTCTTACAGGGGGAGAAAGTTCTTC | CAWSVPSYRGRKFF
TRBJ2-3 | TRBV2 | - | - | TGTGCCAGCACCCCAACAGTTCCAGATACGCAGTATTTT | CASTPTVPDTQYF
TRBJ2-1 | TRBV9 | - | TRBD1 | TGTGCCAGCAAGCCGACAGGGGACCACAATGAGCAGTTCTTC | CASKPTGDHNEQFF
TRBJ1-1 | TRBV7-6 | - | TRBD1 | TGTGCCAGCAGCCGGGACAGTAACACTGAAGCTTTCTTT | CASSRDSNTEAFF
TRBJ1-1 | TRBV7-9 | - | - | TGTGCCAGCAGCTTCCCGGGAGCCACTGAAGCTTTCTTT | CASSFPGATEAFF
TRBJ1-1 | TRBV19 | - | - | TGTGCCAGTAGTCCCTACCTTAGACACATGAACACTGAAGCTTTCTTT | CASSPYLRHMNTEAFF
TRBJ1-1 | TRBV5-1 | - | TRBD1 | TGCGCCACCTGGAGTTTGCAGGGGGCAGGTGTGAACACTGAAGCTTTCTTT | CATWSLQGAGVNTEAFF
TRBJ2-7 | TRBV6-1 | once | TRBD2 | TGTGCCAGCAGTTTTCAGCGGGGGGCGTACGAGCAGTACTTC | CASSFQRGAYEQYF
TRBJ1-1 | TRBV19 | - | TRBD1 | TGTGCCAGCGTGACAGGGAGCACTGAAGCTTTCTTT | CASVTGSTEAFF
TRBJ1-5 | TRBV6-5 | - | - | TGTGCCAGCAGTTCGGGTGAGGGCAGCAATCAGCCCCAGCATTTT | CASSSGEGSNQPQHF
TRBJ2-7 | TRBV6-1 | - | TRBD1 | TGTGCCAGCAGTTTCACAGGGGCCTCCTACGAGCAGTACTTC | CASSFTGASYEQYF
TRBJ1-1 | TRBV19 | - | TRBD1 | TGTGCCAGTACCTCGGGACAGGGGGCTGCTGAAGCTTTCTTT | CASTSGQGAAEAFF
TRBJ2-5 | TRBV6-1 | - | - | TGTGCCAGCAGTGAGGCCGGGGGAGAGACCCAGTACTTC | CASSEAGGETQYF
TRBJ2-5 | TRBV5-1 | - | - | TGCGCCAGCAGCCCCCCGGGGGTCGAGACCCAGTACTTC | CASSPPGVETQYF
TRBJ2-7 | TRBV18 | - | TRBD2 | TGTGCCAGCTCTCCCGGGGGGAGATACGAGCAGTACTTC | CASSPGGRYEQYF
TRBJ2-1 | TRBV27 | - | TRBD2 | TGTGCCAGCAGTTTAAAGGGCGGGAGGGGTAATGAGCAGTTCTTC | CASSLKGGRGNEQFF
TRBJ2-3 | TRBV9 | few | - | TGTGCCAGCAGCGGTTACACAGATACGCAGTATTTT | CASSGYTDTQYF
TRBJ1-4 | TRBV25-1 | - | - | TGTGCCAGCAGTGACCCAGGAAGTGAAAAACTGTTTTTT | CASSDPGSEKLFF
TRBJ1-1 | TRBV5-8 | - | TRBD1 | TGTGCCAGCAGCTTGCTGGACAGGAAGAACACTGAAGCTTTCTTT | CASSLLDRKNTEAFF
TRBJ2-7 | TRBV27 | - | - | TGTGCCAGCAGGGCCGAGGCCTCCTCCTACGAGCAGTACTTC | CASRAEASSYEQYF
TRBJ2-7 | TRBV30 | - | TRBD1 | TGTGCCTGGAGTAGGGACAGCTCCTACGAGCAGTACTTC | CAWSRDSSYEQYF
TRBJ1-5 | TRBV20-1 | - | - | TGCAGTGTCAATAGTCAGCCCCAGCATTTT | CSVNSQPQHF
TRBJ1-1 | TRBV5-6 | few | TRBD1 | TGTGCCAGCAGCTTGTGGGACAGGGACACTGAAGCTTTCTTT | CASSLWDRDTEAFF
TRBJ1-2 | TRBV28 | few | TRBD1 | TGTGCCAGCAGTACGACAGGGAAGGAGAGCCCGGGCTACACCTTC | CASSTTGKESPGYTF
TRBJ2-5 | TRBV2 | - | TRBD2 | TGTGCCAGCAGTGAATGGGCTAGCGGGAGAATGGAGACCCAGTACTTC | CASSEWASGRMETQYF
TRBJ1-5 | TRBV5-6 | - | - | TGTGCCAGCAGCTTGGGACTCGGGGGACAGCCCCAGCATTTT | CASSLGLGGQPQHF
TRBJ1-5 | TRBV6-5 | - | TRBD1 | TGTGCCAGCAGGGGGACAGGGGTGAGGCAGCCCCAGCATTTT | CASRGTGVRQPQHF
TRBJ2-1 | TRBV10-1 | - | TRBD1 | TGCGCCAGCACGGAACCCTCCGGACAGGGGGTCGATGAGCAGTTCTTC | CASTEPSGQGVDEQFF
TRBJ2-4 | TRBV6-5 | - | - | TGTGCCAGCAGTCAAGACGGAGGGTACATTCAGTACTTC | CASSQDGGYIQYF
TRBJ1-1 | TRBV18 | - | - | TGTGCCAGCCAACCCGTGGCGGGGAACACTGAAGCTTTCTTT | CASQPVAGNTEAFF
TRBJ1-1 | TRBV18 | - | TRBD1 | TGTGCCAGCTCACCCCGGGACAGGGGGCAGGGCACTGAAGCTTTCTTT | CASSPRDRGQGTEAFF
TRBJ1-2 | TRBV9 | - | - | TGTGCCAGCAGCGTGGGCAGCCCAGTGGAGGGCTATGGCTACACCTTC | CASSVGSPVEGYGYTF
TRBJ2-1 | TRBV15 | - | TRBD2 | TGTGCCACCAGCAGGGCGCTAACTAGCGATGAGCAGTTCTTC | CATSRALTSDEQFF
TRBJ1-5 | TRBV12-5 | - | - | TGTGCTAGTGGTTTGGGCCGCGATCAGCCCCAGCATTTT | CASGLGRDQPQHF
TRBJ1-1 | TRBV19 | - | - | TGTGCCAGTACCCTCGTGGACAGAGGAACTGAAGCTTTCTTT | CASTLVDRGTEAFF
TRBJ1-5 | TRBV4-1 | - | - | TGCGCCAGCAGCCAAGGGCGGGTTGCTCAGCCCCAGCATTTT | CASSQGRVAQPQHF
TRBJ2-7 | TRBV19 | - | TRBD2 | TGTGCCAGTAGTACAACACTAGCGGTGGTCCACGAGCAGTACTTC | CASSTTLAVVHEQYF
TRBJ1-5 | TRBV5-6 | - | - | TGTGCCAGCAGCCGTACTATGACAGGCGGCCAGCCCCAGCATTTT | CASSRTMTGGQPQHF
TRBJ1-5 | TRBV6-1 | - | - | TGTGCCAGCAGTGAAGAGGAAGGGGCTGGCAATCAGCCCCAGCATTTT | CASSEEEGAGNQPQHF
TRBJ1-5 | TRBV18 | - | - | TGTGCCAGCTCATCCGGACTCGGTTCGTATAGCAATCAGCCCCAGCATTTT | CASSSGLGSYSNQPQHF
TRBJ2-7 | TRBV6-5 | - | - | TGTGCCAGCAGTTACCTAGGGGGGACAGCGTCCTACGAGCAGTACTTC | CASSYLGGTASYEQYF
TRBJ1-5 | TRBV19 | - | - | TGTGCCAGTACCCCCGTTCGGGGTTACACAGGGAATCAGCCCCAGCATTTT | CASTPVRGYTGNQPQHF
TRBJ1-5 | TRBV7-2 | few | TRBD1 | TGTGCCAGCAGCTTATTGTTGGGCAGGGGGCAGCCCCAGCATTTT | CASSLLLGRGQPQHF
TRBJ1-1 | TRBV6-1 | few | - | TGTGCCAGCAGAAATGCAGGCGAAGCTTTCTTT | CASRNAGEAFF
TRBJ2-7 | TRBV29-1 | once | TRBD2 | TGCAGCGTTGAGATTGGGGAGGGCTACGAGCAGTACTTC | CSVEIGEGYEQYF
TRBJ2-7 | TRBV28 | - | TRBD1 | TGTGCCAGCAGTCCACGACAGGGCTACGAGCAGTACTTC | CASSPRQGYEQYF
TRBJ1-1 | TRBV5-6 | - | - | TGTGCCAGCAGCAAGAAAGGGACACACATGAACACTGAAGCTTTCTTT | CASSKKGTHMNTEAFF
TRBJ1-3 | TRBV7-9 | - | - | TGTGCCAGCAGCCTAGCTCAGGGTATCTCTGGAAACACCATATATTTT | CASSLAQGISGNTIYF
TRBJ1-5 | TRBV12-5 | - | - | TGTGCTAGTGGTTTGGTATTGTCCGGGCCCCAGCATTTT | CASGLVLSGPQHF
TRBJ1-5 | TRBV5-8 | - | - | TGTGCCAGCGCCCTCAGGGTCAGCAATCAGCCCCAGCATTTT | CASALRVSNQPQHF
TRBJ2-3 | TRBV7-2 | - | TRBD2 | TGTGCCAGCAGCTTAGTTAGCGGGGAGACAGATACGCAGTATTTT | CASSLVSGETDTQYF
TRBJ1-6 | TRBV30 | - | TRBD1 | TGTGCCTGGAGTCCACGGGGGACAGGGGGCTGGTCACCCCTCCACTTT | CAWSPRGTGGWSPLHF
TRBJ1-2 | TRBV11-3 | - | TRBD1 | TGTGCCAGCACCCAACCCGGGACAGGGGCTTCTGGCTACACCTTC | CASTQPGTGASGYTF
TRBJ1-1 | TRBV6-5 | - | - | TGTGCCAGCAGTTACGTCGGGGACACTGAAGCTTTCTTT | CASSYVGDTEAFF
TRBJ1-5 | TRBV28 | - | - | TGTGCCAGCAGTTTATGGACTTCTCTCGGCAATCAGCCCCAGCATTTT | CASSLWTSLGNQPQHF
TRBJ1-1 | TRBV2 | - | - | TGTGCCAGCAGTGAAAGGAGGACTGAAGCTTTCTTT | CASSERRTEAFF